This T cell receptor (beta chain) originates from a study of blood T cell repertoires in COVID-19. Study background: Sites in the United States, Italy and Spain provided acute and convalescent COVID-19 samples. The analysed material was cDNA or gDNA that came from T cells, B-cell-depleted T cells, or PBMCs.

As originally analysed: Estimation of nucleated cell counts was performed using reference gene primer amplification. Profiling relied on immunoSEQ multiplex PCR, and the TCRdb table lists in-frame clones only, not all of them. V and J calls and clone size follow that table, whereas D and trimming were derived from the DNA. The sample lists 150,000 or so clones, about 83% occurring once. The CDR3 spans 19 residues. CDR1 and CDR2 (germline): SGHRS, YFSETQ. With 0 bases clipped from V and 5 bases from J, the junction kept 12 bases outside the gene matches. The sequence was collected from a human donor in a cohort sampled during active COVID-19. The V gene is TRBV5-1, the J gene TRBJ2-5; TRBD2 aligns across 14 bases. The source material was peripheral blood. CDR3 region: CASSLGLGLAGVLGETQYF. CDR3 sequence (DNA): TGCGCCAGCAGCTTGGGGCTGGGACTAGCGGGAGTTCTGGGGGAGACCCAGTACTTC.